This TCR beta chain came from a study of shared clonotypes between healthy human individuals. Study information: Aged 18 to 49, the donors were a couple of women and a few men.

CDR1 SGHDT and CDR2 YYEEEE come from the germline V gene. This CDR3 spans 13 amino acids. The V and J ends lost 0 bases and 10 bases, in that order; junction bases with no gene match: 5. The table came from immunoSEQ multiplex PCR; TCRdb's copy has only in-frame clones and leaves some out. The data contain some 2,000,000 clones, over 85% of them singletons. Naive CD8 cells lacked CD45RO and underwent positive selection for CCR7, leaving out terminally differentiated effector memory CD45RA+ cells. The sequence was collected from a man younger than 35 in good health. The chain employs TRBV5-6 and TRBJ1-1; 8 nucleotides align to TRBD1. The sample was naive CD8+ T cells sorted from blood. The CDR3 coding sequence is TGTGCCAGCAGCTTGGCCGACGGACAGGGAGCTTTCTTT. It yields the protein CASSLADGQGAFF.